This TCR beta chain was documented in a study of CD8 T cells in Susac syndrome. Overall study context: The Susac syndrome patients that were sequenced included over five with active disease and roughly 8 in remission. Study-level results: It was acknowledged in the study that its TCR sequencing and HLA analysis involved a relatively small number of individuals.

Per the germline V gene, CDR1 is KGHDR and CDR2 is SFDVKD. V was pared by 5 bases and J by 4 bases, with 10 bases between. The CDR3 runs 13 residues. Notes on this clonotype: Its antigen is not known.

TEMRA cells were FACS-enriched, with CD8+ and CD4+ T cells isolated negatively. The RNA, about 0.45 to 1 ug, was put through reverse transcription using random hexamers. Coverage of TCR beta CDR3 amplification by immunoSEQ multiplex PCR extended to 54 Vbeta and 13 Jbeta. One entry per CDR3 protein results from TCRdb running MiXCR on the immunoSEQ multiplex PCR reads. The sample records roughly 180,000 distinct CDR3 sequences, roughly 94% being singletons. The TCR sequence derives from a human donor with Susac syndrome. The sample taken for sequencing was CD4+ T cells from PBMCs. The chain links TRBV24-1 to TRBJ1-2, with a possible D match to TRBD1 (6 bases). The CDR3 DNA is TGTGCCACCAGTGGCAGGGGCACCTATGGCTACACCTTC. It translates to CATSGRGTYGYTF.